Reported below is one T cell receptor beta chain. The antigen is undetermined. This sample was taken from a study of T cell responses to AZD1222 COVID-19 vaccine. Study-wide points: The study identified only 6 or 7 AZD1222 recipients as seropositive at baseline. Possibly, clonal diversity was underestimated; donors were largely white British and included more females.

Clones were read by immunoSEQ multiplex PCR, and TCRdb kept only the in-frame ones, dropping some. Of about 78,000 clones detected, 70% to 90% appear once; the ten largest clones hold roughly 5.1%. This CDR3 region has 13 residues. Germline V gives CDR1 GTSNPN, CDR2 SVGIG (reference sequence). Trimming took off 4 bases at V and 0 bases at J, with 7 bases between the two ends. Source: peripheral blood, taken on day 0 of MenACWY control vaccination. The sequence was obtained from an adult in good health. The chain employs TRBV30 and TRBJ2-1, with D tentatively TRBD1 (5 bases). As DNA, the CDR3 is TGTGCCTGGACAGGGTTCTCCTACAATGAGCAGTTCTTC. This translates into CAWTGFSYNEQFF.